Given below is one TCR beta chain in context. What it binds is unknown. The data were taken from a study of CD8 T cells in ankylosing spondylitis. Findings and caveats of the study: From matched ankylosing spondylitis synovial fluid, disease-linked clones were reportedly recovered at significantly enriched levels. It appeared that ankylosing spondylitis blood was characterized by a TCR beta motif of roughly 8 highly homologous variants.

Researchers built TCR beta libraries using quantitative 5'-RACE with molecular barcodes. TCRdb ran MiXCR on the 5' RACE reads and lists one entry per CDR3 protein. Among over 110,000 distinct CDR3 sequences listed, roughly 8% were seen once. The V end was cut by 4 bases, the J end by 3 bases, with 8 bases between. Germline V CDR1 and CDR2: SGHTS, YDEGEE. The CDR3 spans 13 residues. This clonotype was sampled from a male donor with ankylosing spondylitis. Sequencing was done on a sample of synovial fluid, either unsorted or a sorted T cell fraction (not recorded which). This chain joins TRBV5-8 and TRBJ1-5; maybe TRBD1 (5 bases). The CDR3 loop is CASSRGLNQPQHF. The CDR3 DNA reads as TGTGCCAGCAGCAGGGGACTCAATCAGCCCCAGCATTTT.